This TCR beta chain came from a study of blood T cell repertoires in COVID-19. Background on the study: Acute-phase and convalescent COVID-19 samples originated in the United States, Italy and Spain. PBMCs, B-cell-depleted T cells, or T cells provided the cDNA or gDNA that made up the material.

Germline V gene sequence: CDR1 LNHDA, CDR2 SQIVND (reference sequence). The trim removed 7 bases at V and 1 base at J, leaving 7 bases unmatched. This CDR3 is 15 amino acids long. Study processing details: Estimation of nucleated cell counts was performed using reference gene primer amplification. Generated by immunoSEQ multiplex PCR, the TCRdb table keeps only in-frame clones and is missing some. The DNA gave D and trimming, while V, J and clone size come from that table. The repertoire holds about 70,000 clones, about four fifths seen once, with roughly 6.3% in the top ten. The sequenced sample consisted of peripheral blood. The chain employs TRBV19 and TRBJ1-1, with 9 positions matching TRBD1. This TCR came from an older woman with acute or convalescent COVID-19. Here the CDR3 reads CASKTMGQGNTEAFF. The CDR3 DNA sequence: TGTGCCAGTAAGACAATGGGACAGGGGAACACTGAAGCTTTCTTT.